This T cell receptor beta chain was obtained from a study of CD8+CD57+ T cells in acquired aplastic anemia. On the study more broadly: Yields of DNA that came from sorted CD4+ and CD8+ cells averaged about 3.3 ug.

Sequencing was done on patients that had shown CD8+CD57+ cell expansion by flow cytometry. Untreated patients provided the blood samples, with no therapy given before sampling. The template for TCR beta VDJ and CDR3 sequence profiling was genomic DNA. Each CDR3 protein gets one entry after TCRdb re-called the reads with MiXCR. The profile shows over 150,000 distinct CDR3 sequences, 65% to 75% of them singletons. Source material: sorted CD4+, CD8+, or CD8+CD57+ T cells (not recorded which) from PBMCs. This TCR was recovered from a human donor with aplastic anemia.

CDR3 coding DNA: TGCAGTGCTAGAGGGGCGGGGGGCTCTATCCAAGAGACCCAGTACTTC. Residues: CSARGAGGSIQETQYF. V and J are TRBV20-1 and TRBJ2-5; 8 positions match TRBD2. Germline loops: CDR1 DFQATT, CDR2 SNEGSKA (reference sequence). V shed 1 base and J 1 base; nucleotides not matched to a gene: 8. The CDR3 totals 16 residues.